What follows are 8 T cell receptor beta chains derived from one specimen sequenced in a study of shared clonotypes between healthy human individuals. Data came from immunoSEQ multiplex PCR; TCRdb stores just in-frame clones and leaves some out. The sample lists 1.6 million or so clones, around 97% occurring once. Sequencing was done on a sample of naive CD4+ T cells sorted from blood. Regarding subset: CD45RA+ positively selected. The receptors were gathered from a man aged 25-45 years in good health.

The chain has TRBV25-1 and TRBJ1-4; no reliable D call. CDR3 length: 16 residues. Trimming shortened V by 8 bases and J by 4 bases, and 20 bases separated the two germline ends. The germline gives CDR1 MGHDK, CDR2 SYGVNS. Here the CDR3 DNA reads TGTGCCAGCTCCCTGGACGGAACCCGTAATAATGAAAAACTGTTTTTT. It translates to CASSLDGTRNNEKLFF.

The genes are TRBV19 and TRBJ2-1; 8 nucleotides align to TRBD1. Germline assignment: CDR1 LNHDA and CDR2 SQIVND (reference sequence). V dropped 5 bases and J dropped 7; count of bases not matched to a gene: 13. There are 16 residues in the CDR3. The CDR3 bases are TGTGCCAGTAGTTCCACTAGGGGGAGGACAGGGAATGAGCAGTTCTTC. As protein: CASSSTRGRTGNEQFF.

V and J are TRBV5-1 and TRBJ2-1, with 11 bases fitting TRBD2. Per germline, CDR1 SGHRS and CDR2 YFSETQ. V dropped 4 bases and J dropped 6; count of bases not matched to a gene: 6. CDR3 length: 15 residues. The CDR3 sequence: CASSLSGRGGNEQFF. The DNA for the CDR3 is TGCGCCAGCAGCCTTAGCGGGAGGGGTGGCAATGAGCAGTTCTTC.

CDR3 nucleotides: TGTGCCAGCAGCGTAGCCAGCGGGAGTTCAGCAGATACGCAGTATTTT. Translating it yields CASSVASGSSADTQYF. This chain joins TRBV9 and TRBJ2-3, with 8 positions matching TRBD2. The ends lost 0 bases at V and 4 bases at J; junction bases unmatched: 7. CDR1 is SGDLS, CDR2 YYNGEE, per germline. The CDR3 totals 16 residues.

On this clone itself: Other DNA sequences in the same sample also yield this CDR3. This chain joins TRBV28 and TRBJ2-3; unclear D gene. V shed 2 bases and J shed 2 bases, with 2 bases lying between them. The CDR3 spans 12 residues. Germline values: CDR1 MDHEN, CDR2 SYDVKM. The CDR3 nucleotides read TGTGCCAGCAGTTTAAACACAGATACGCAGTATTTT. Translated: CASSLNTDTQYF.

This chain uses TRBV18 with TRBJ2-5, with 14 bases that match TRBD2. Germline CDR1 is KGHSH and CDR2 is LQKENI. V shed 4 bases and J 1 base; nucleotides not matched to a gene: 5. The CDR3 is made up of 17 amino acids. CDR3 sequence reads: CASSLGLAGGLQETQYF. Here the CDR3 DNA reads TGTGCCAGCTCACTAGGACTAGCGGGAGGCCTCCAAGAGACCCAGTACTTC.

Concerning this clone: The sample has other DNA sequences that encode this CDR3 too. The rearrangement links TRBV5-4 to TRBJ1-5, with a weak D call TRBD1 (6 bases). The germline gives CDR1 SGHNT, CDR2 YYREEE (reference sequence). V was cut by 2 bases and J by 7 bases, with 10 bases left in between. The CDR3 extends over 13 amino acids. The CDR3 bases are TGTGCCAGCAGCTTCCAGGGGAACCAGCCCCAGCATTTT. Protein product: CASSFQGNQPQHF.

CDR3 residues: CASSLNRGQAEAFF. The CDR3 region has the DNA TGCGCCAGCAGCTTGAACAGGGGGCAGGCTGAAGCTTTCTTT. The chain has TRBV5-1 and TRBJ1-1; the match to TRBD1 covers 9 bases. The CDR3 runs 14 residues. With 1 base clipped from V and 6 bases from J, the junction kept 4 bases outside the gene matches. Germline V lookup: CDR1 SGHRS, CDR2 YFSETQ. The variable domain in full, completed from reference TRBV5-1 and TRBJ1-1, reads KAGVTQTPRYLIKTRGQQVTLSCSPISGHRSVSWYQQTPGQGLQFLFEYFSETQRNKGNFPGRFSGRQFSNSRSEMNVSTLELGDSALYLCASSLNRGQAEAFFGQGTRLTVV.